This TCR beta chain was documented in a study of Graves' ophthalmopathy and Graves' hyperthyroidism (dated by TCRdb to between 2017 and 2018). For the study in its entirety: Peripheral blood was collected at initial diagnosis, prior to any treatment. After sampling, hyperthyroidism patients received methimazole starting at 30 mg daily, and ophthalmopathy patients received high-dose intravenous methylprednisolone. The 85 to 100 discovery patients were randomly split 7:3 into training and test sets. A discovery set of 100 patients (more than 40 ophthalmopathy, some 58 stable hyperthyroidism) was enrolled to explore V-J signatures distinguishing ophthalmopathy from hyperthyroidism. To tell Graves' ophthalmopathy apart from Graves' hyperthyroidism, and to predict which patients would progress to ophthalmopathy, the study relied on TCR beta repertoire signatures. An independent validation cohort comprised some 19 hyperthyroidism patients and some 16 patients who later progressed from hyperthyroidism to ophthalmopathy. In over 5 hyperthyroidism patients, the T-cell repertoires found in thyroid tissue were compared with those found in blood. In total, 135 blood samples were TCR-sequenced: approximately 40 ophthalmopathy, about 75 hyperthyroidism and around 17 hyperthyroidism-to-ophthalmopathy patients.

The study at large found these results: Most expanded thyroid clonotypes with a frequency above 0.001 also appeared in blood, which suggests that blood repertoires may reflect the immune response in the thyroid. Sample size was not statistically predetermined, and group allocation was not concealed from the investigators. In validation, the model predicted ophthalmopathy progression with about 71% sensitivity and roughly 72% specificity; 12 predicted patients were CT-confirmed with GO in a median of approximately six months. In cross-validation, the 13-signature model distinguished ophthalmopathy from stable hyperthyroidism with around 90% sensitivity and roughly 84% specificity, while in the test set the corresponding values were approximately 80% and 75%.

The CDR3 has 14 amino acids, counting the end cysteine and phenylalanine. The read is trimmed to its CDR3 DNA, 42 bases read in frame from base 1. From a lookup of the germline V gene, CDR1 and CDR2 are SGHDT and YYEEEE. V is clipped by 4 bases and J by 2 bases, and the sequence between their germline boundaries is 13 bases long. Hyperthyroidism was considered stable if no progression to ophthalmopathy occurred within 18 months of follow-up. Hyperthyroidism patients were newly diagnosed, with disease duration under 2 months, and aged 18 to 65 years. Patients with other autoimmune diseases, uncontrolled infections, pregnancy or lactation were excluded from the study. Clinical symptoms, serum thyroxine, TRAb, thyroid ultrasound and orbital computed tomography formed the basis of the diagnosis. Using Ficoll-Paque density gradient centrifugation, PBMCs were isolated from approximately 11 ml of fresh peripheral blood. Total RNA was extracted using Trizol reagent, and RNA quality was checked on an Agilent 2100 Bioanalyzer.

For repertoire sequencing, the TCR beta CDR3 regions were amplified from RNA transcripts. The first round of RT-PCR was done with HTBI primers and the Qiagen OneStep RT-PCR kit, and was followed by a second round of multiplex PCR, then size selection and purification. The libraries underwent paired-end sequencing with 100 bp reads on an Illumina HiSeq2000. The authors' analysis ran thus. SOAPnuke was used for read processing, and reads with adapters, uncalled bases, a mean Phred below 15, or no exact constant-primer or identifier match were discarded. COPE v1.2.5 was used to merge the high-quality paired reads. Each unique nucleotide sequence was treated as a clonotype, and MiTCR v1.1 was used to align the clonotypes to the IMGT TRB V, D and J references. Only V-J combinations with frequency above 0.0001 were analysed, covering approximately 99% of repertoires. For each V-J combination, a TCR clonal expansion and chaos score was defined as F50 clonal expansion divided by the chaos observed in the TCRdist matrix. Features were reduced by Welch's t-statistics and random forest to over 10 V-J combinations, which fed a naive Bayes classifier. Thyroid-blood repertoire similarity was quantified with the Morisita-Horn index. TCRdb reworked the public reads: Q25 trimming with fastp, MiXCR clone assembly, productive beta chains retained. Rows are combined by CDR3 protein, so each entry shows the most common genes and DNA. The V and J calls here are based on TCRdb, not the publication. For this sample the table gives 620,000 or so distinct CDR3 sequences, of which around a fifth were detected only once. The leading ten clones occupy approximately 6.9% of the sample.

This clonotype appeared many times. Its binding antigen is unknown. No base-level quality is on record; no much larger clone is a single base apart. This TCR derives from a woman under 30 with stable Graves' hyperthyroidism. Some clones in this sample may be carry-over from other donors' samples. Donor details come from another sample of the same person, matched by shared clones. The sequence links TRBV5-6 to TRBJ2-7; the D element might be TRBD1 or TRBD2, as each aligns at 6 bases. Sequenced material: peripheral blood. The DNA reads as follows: TGTGCCAGCAGCACCAGTCGGGGGCCCTACGAGCAGTACTTC. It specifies CASSTSRGPYEQYF.